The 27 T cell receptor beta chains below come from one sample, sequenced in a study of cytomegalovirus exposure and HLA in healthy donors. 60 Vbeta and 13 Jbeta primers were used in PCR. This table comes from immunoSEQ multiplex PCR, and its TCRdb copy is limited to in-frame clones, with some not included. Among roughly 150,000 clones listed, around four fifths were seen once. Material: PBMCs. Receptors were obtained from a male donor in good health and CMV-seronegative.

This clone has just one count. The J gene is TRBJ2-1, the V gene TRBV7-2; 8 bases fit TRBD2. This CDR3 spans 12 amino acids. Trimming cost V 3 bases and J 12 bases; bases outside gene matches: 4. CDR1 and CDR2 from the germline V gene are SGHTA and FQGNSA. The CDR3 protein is CASSFPSGRQFF. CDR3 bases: TGTGCCAGCAGCTTCCCTAGCGGGCGGCAGTTCTTC.

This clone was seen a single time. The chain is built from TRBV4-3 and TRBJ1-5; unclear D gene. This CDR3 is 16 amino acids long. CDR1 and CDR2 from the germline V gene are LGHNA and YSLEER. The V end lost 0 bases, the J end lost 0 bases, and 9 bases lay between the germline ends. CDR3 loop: CASSQDYRDSNQPQHF. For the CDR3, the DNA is TGCGCCAGCAGCCAAGACTACAGAGATAGCAATCAGCCCCAGCATTTT.

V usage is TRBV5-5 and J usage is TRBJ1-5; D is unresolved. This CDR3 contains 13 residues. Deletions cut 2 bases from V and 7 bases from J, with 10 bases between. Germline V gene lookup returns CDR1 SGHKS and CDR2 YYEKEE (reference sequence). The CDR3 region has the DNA TGTGCCAGCAGCTTCGACTCCACACAGCCCCAGCATTTT. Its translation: CASSFDSTQPQHF.

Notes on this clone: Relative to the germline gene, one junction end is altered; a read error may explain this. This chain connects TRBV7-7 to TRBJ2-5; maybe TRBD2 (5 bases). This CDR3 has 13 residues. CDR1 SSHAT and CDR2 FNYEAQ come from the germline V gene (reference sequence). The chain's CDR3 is CASSPGEGETQYF. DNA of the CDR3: TGTGCTAGCAGCCCCGGCGAGGGCGAGACCCAGTACTTC.

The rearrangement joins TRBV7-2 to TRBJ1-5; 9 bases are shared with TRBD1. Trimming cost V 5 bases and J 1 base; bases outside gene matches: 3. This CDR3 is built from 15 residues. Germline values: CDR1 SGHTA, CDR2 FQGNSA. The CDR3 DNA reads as TGTGCCAGCAGCCGGACAGGGGACAGCAATCAGCCCCAGCATTTT. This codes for CASSRTGDSNQPQHF.

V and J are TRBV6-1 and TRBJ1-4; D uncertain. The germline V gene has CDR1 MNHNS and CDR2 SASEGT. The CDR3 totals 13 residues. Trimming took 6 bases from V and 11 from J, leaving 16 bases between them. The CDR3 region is CASSRPPLGKLFF. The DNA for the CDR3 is TGTGCCAGCAGCCGGCCTCCTCTCGGGAAACTGTTTTTT.

The CDR3 DNA reads as TGTGCCAGCAGTACCACTAGTCCGAAAGAGACCCAGTACTTC. Its protein product is CASSTTSPKETQYF. The rearrangement links TRBV2 to TRBJ2-5; possibly TRBD2 for D (5 bases). The germline V and J ends were trimmed by 5 bases and 3 bases, with 13 bases remaining between them. This CDR3 has 14 residues. Germline-derived CDR1 and CDR2 are SNHLY and FYNNEI.

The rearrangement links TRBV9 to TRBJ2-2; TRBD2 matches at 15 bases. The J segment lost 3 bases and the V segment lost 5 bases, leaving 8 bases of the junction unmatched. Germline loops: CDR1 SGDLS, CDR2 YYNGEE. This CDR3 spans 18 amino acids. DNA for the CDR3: TGTGCCAGCAGTCTTGCCGGGACTAGCGGGGGGTACACCGGGGAGCTGTTTTTT. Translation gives CASSLAGTSGGYTGELFF.

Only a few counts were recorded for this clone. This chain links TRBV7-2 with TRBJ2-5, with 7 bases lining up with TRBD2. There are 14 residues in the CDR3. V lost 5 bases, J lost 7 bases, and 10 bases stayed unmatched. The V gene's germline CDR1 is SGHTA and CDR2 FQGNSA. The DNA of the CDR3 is TGTGCCAGCAGCCAGGGACGGGGGGAATCGACCCAGTACTTC. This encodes CASSQGRGESTQYF.

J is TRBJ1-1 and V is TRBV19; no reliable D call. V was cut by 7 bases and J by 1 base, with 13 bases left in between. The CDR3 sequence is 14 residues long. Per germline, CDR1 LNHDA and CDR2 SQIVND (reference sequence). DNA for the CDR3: TGTGCCAGTACCCAGACAACCTGGAACACTGAAGCTTTCTTT. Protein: CASTQTTWNTEAFF.

In DNA form, the CDR3 reads TGTGCTAGTGGTTTTATGGCAGGGGGCGCCGGCAATCAGCCCCAGCATTTT. Residues: CASGFMAGGAGNQPQHF. The rearrangement joins TRBV12-5 to TRBJ1-5; 8 nucleotides align to TRBD1. This CDR3 is built from 17 residues. Per germline, CDR1 LGHNT and CDR2 FRNRAP. V lost 3 bases, J lost 2 bases, and 9 bases stayed unmatched.

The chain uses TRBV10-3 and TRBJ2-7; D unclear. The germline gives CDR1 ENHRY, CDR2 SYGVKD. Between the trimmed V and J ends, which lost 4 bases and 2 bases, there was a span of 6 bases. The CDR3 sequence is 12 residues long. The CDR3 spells CAISVSTYEQYF. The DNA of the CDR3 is TGTGCCATCAGTGTCAGTACCTACGAGCAGTACTTC.

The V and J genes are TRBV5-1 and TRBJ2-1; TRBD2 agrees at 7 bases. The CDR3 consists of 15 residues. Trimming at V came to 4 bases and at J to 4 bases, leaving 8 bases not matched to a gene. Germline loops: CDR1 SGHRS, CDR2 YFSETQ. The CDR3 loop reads CASSTGASGYNEQFF. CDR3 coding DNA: TGCGCCAGCAGCACTGGGGCTAGCGGATACAATGAGCAGTTCTTC.

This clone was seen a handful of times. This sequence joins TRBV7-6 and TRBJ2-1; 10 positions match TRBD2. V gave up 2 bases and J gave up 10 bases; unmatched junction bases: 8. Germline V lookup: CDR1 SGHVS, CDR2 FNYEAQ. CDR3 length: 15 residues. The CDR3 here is CASSLWTGLAEEQFF. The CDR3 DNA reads TGTGCCAGCAGCTTATGGACTGGACTAGCGGAAGAGCAGTTCTTC.

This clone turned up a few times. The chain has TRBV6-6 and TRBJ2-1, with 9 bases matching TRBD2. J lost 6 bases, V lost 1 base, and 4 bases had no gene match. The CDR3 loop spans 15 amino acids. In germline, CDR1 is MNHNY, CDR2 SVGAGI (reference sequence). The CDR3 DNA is TGTGCCAGCAGTTACTTCGGGACTAGCAGCAATGAGCAGTTCTTC. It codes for CASSYFGTSSNEQFF.

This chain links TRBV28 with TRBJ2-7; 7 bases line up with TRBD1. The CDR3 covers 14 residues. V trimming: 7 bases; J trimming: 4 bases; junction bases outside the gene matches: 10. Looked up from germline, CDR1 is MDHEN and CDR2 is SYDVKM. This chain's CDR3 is CASTTNRGRYEQYF. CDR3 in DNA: TGTGCCAGCACCACAAATAGGGGGCGGTACGAGCAGTACTTC.

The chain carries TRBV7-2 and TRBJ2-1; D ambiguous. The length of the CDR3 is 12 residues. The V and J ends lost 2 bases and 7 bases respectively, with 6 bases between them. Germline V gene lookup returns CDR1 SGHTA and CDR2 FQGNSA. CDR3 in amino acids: CASSLRANEQFF. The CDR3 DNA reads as TGTGCCAGCAGCTTAAGAGCTAATGAGCAGTTCTTC. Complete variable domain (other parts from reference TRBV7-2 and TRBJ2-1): GAGVSQSPSNKVTEKGKDVELRCDPISGHTALYWYRQSLGQGLEFLIYFQGNSAPDKSGLPSDRFSAERTGGSVSTLTIQRTQQEDSAVYLCASSLRANEQFFGPGTRLTVL.

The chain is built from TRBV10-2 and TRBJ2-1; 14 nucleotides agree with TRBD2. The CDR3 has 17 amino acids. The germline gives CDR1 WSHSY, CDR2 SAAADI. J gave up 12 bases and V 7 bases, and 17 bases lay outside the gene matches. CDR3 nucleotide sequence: TGCGCCAGCACATTGACTAGCGGGGGGGCTGTGCCCCTTGGGCAGTTCTTC. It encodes CASTLTSGGAVPLGQFF.

The CDR3 reads CASSFGGSGRYYEQYF. The CDR3 nucleotides read TGTGCCAGCAGCTTTGGAGGAAGCGGGAGGTACTACGAGCAGTACTTC. The genes are TRBV11-2 and TRBJ2-7, with 9 nucleotides matching TRBD2. Germline V gene lookup returns CDR1 SGHAT and CDR2 FQNNGV. This CDR3 is built from 16 residues. V lost 3 bases and J lost 3; bases outside the gene matches: 9.

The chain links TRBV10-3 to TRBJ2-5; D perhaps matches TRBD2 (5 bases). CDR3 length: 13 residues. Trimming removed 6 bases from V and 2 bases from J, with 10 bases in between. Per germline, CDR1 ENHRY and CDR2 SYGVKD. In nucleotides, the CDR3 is TGTGCCATCAGCTCCCCGGGGCAAGAGACCCAGTACTTC. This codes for CAISSPGQETQYF.

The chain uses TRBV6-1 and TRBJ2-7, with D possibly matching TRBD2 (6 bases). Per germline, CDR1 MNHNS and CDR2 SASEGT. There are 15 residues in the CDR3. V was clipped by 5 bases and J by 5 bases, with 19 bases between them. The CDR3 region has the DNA TGTGCCAGCAGTTCCCCCGGTGGAGGGTGGAACGAGCAGTACTTC. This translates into CASSSPGGGWNEQYF.

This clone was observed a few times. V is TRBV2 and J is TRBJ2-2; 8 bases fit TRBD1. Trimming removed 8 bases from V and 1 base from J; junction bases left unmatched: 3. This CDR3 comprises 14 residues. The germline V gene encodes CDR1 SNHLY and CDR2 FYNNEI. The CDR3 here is CASGQGGNTGELFF. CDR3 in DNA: TGTGCCAGCGGACAGGGAGGGAACACCGGGGAGCTGTTTTTT. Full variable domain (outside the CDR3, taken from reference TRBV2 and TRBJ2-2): EPEVTQTPSHQVTQMGQEVILRCVPISNHLYFYWYRQILGQKVEFLVSFYNNEISEKSEIFDDQFSVERPDGSNFTLKIRSTKLEDSAMYFCASGQGGNTGELFFGEGSRLTVL.

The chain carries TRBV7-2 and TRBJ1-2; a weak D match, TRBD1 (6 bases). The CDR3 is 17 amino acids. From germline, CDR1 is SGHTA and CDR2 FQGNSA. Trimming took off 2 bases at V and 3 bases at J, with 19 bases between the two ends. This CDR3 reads CASSLIPGGASHYGYTF. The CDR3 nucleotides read TGTGCCAGCAGCTTAATCCCTGGGGGGGCCTCCCACTATGGCTACACCTTC.

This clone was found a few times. The CDR3 spells CSVIGTPVTQYF. In DNA form, the CDR3 reads TGCAGCGTTATTGGGACACCGGTTACGCAGTATTTT. The chain combines TRBV29-1 with TRBJ2-3; D is possibly TRBD1 (6 bases). Germline-derived CDR1 and CDR2 are SQVTM and ANQGSEA. Trimming took 5 bases from V and 8 from J, leaving 14 bases between them. The CDR3 covers 12 residues.

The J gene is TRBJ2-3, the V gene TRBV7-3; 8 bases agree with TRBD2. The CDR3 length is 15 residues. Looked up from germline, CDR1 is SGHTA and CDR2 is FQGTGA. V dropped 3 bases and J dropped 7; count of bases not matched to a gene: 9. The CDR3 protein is CASSFSGREAHTQYF. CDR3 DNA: TGTGCCAGCAGCTTTTCTGGGCGGGAGGCACATACGCAGTATTTT.

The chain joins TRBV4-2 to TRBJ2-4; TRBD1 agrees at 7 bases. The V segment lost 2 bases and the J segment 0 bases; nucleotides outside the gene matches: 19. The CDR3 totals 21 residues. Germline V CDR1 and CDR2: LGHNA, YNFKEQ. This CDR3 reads CASSQPTLMGDRAIAKNIQYF. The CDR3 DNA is TGTGCCAGCAGCCAACCAACGCTAATGGGAGACAGGGCCATAGCCAAAAACATTCAGTACTTC.

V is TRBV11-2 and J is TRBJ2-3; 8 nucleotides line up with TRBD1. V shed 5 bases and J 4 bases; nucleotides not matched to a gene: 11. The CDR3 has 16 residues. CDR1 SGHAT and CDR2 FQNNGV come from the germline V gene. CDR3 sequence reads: CASSPVQAGGADTQYF. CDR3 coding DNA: TGTGCCAGCAGCCCAGTCCAGGCAGGGGGCGCAGATACGCAGTATTTT.